Below are 11 T cell receptor beta chains sequenced from a single sample in a study of blood T cell repertoires in COVID-19 (dated by TCRdb to the early 2020s). The library came from the immunoSEQ multiplex PCR assay. Held by TCRdb, this immuneACCESS table contains in-frame sequences only and omits some clones. Under half of the omission traces to an unresolved V gene where checked; the cause of the rest is unknown. The table for this sample lists over 200,000 clones; about 86% of them were counted only once. The top ten clones comprise around 1.6% of the sample. The material sequenced was peripheral blood. The receptors shown here come from a man in his late teens or twenties with active or convalescent COVID-19.

The rearrangement joins TRBV27 to TRBJ1-5; D remains unclear. Trimming pared 1 base from V and 4 bases from J, leaving 5 bases between. Per germline, CDR1 MNHEY and CDR2 SMNVEV (reference sequence). The CDR3 has 13 amino acids. In DNA, the CDR3 is TGTGCCAGCAGTTTATTTCATAATCAGCCCCAGCATTTT. It yields the protein CASSLFHNQPQHF.

The rearrangement uses TRBV7-2 and TRBJ2-2; 12 bases fit TRBD2. The V gene's germline CDR1 is SGHTA and CDR2 FQGNSA. The CDR3 has 18 amino acids. V was clipped by 3 bases and J by 3 bases; unmatched bases: 8. CDR3 coding DNA: TGTGCCAGCAGCTTCGAGGGGACTAGCGGGTCCTACACCGGGGAGCTGTTTTTT. Protein product: CASSFEGTSGSYTGELFF.

J is TRBJ2-1 and V is TRBV30; 7 bases match TRBD2. The trim removed 0 bases at V and 4 bases at J, leaving 9 bases unmatched. Per germline, CDR1 GTSNPN and CDR2 SVGIG (reference sequence). The CDR3 sequence is 16 residues long. The CDR3 nucleotides are TGTGCCTGGAGTGTATTGGGCGGGACTACTTACAATGAGCAGTTCTTC. Its translation: CAWSVLGGTTYNEQFF.

The CDR3 here is CASSVVAGPSEQYF. In DNA, the CDR3 is TGTGCCAGCAGCGTAGTGGCAGGGCCGTCCGAGCAGTACTTC. The rearrangement uses TRBV9 and TRBJ2-7; a weak D match, TRBD1 (5 bases). Germline V gene data show CDR1 as SGDLS and CDR2 as YYNGEE. The CDR3 loop spans 14 amino acids. Deletions cut 0 bases from V and 6 bases from J, with 13 bases between.

This chain joins TRBV11-2 and TRBJ2-7, with D tentatively TRBD1 (5 bases). The CDR3 covers 15 residues. The germline CDR1 and CDR2 sequences are SGHAT and FQNNGV. Trimming removed 0 bases at V and 3 bases at J, with 12 bases between. The chain's CDR3 is CASSLEVAGNYEQYF. Written as DNA, the CDR3 is TGTGCCAGCAGCTTAGAGGTCGCAGGGAACTACGAGCAGTACTTC.

This chain uses TRBV9 with TRBJ1-1; perhaps TRBD1 as D (5 bases). In germline, CDR1 is SGDLS, CDR2 YYNGEE. Trimming stripped 0 bases from V and 4 bases from J, with 13 bases between. CDR3 length: 15 amino acids. CDR3 loop: CASSVARGGSTEAFF. The CDR3 DNA follows: TGTGCCAGCAGCGTAGCTCGGGGCGGGAGCACTGAAGCTTTCTTT.

The chain employs TRBV5-4 and TRBJ2-3; D uncertain. The germline V and J ends were trimmed by 2 bases and 2 bases, with 6 bases remaining between them. There are 13 residues in the CDR3. The germline V gene has CDR1 SGHNT and CDR2 YYREEE (reference sequence). CDR3 residues: CASSFSLTDTQYF. The CDR3 bases are TGTGCCAGCAGCTTCAGTCTCACAGATACGCAGTATTTT.

The chain joins TRBV3-1 (or the pseudogene TRBV3-2) to TRBJ1-2, with 10 positions matching TRBD1. Germline values: CDR1 LGHDT, CDR2 YNNKEL (reference sequence). This CDR3 spans 17 amino acids. J lost 6 bases, V lost 4 bases, and 14 bases had no gene match. For the CDR3, the DNA is TGTGCCAGCAGCCGGTTGTCTCCCCCGACAGGGGGCGATGGCTACACCTTC. Translated, it gives CASSRLSPPTGGDGYTF.

This clone was picked up one time. The rearrangement uses TRBV11-2 and TRBJ1-3; no clear D. Per germline, CDR1 SGHAT and CDR2 FQNNGV. Between the trimmed V and J ends, which lost 6 bases and 3 bases, there was a span of 3 bases. This CDR3 is 11 amino acids long. As DNA, the CDR3 is TGTGCCAGCAGTATTGGAAACACCATATATTTT. Its translation is CASSIGNTIYF.

The chain recombines TRBV28 with TRBJ1-6, with 8 nucleotides matching TRBD1. Germline V gene data show CDR1 as MDHEN and CDR2 as SYDVKM. This CDR3 region has 15 residues. The V gene end was trimmed by 2 bases and the J gene end by 7 bases; junction bases not matched to a gene: 4. CDR3 protein: CASSLGDRGNSPLHF. CDR3 in DNA: TGTGCCAGCAGTTTAGGAGACAGGGGCAATTCACCCCTCCACTTT.

This clone was counted a single time. V usage is TRBV24-1 and J usage is TRBJ2-1; D gene uncertain. The CDR3 totals 15 residues. V dropped 9 bases and J dropped 6 bases, with 20 bases sitting between them. Germline V CDR1 and CDR2: KGHDR, SFDVKD. For the CDR3, the DNA is TGTGCCACCGAACGCTCCGGCGGCGTAGGCAATGAGCAGTTCTTC. Its translation is CATERSGGVGNEQFF.